Sequencing of this T cell receptor (beta chain) was carried out in a study of early T cells in non-severe SARS-CoV-2 infection. Study-level information: Sequencing used unsorted whole-blood bulk RNA, so chains lack pairing. Broader study findings: Private and CD4 specificities were missed by VDJdb matching, skewed to anti-spike CD8.

In the library, individual cDNA molecules carried attached unique molecular identifiers. TCRdb itself ran the 5' RACE reads through MiXCR, one entry per CDR3 protein. Here the sample spans 46,000 or so distinct CDR3 sequences, less than 15% being singletons. This CDR3 contains 14 residues. Germline V gene lookup returns CDR1 MNHNS and CDR2 SASEGT. V was trimmed by 8 bases and J by 2 bases, leaving 12 bases between them. This clonotype was seen only a few times. Antigen specificity is unknown. This TCR was recovered from an adult who was a healthcare worker with PCR-confirmed SARS-CoV-2 infection or an uninfected control (not recorded which). The chain employs TRBV6-1 and TRBJ2-2; D is unresolved. Sequenced sample: whole blood. CDR3 protein: CASRIAINTGELFF. The CDR3 DNA follows: TGTGCCAGCCGAATAGCCATTAACACCGGGGAGCTGTTTTTT.